One sample yielded the 15 T cell receptor beta chains listed below, sequenced in a study of shared clonotypes between healthy human individuals. Method: immunoSEQ multiplex PCR; TCRdb's copy keeps in-frame clones and lacks some. Of just over 2,000,000 clones listed, 90% to 95% are singletons. The sequencing sample was made of naive CD4+ T cells sorted from blood. The sample's subset: CD45RA+ positively selected. These receptors were collected from a man aged 18 to 29 in good health.

Note on this clone: This same CDR3 is encoded by further DNA sequences in the sample. CDR3: CASSLGGLGTGELFF. The CDR3 region has the DNA TGTGCCAGCAGCTTAGGTGGCCTCGGTACCGGGGAGCTGTTTTTT. The J gene is TRBJ2-2, the V gene TRBV7-2, with no clear D. The CDR3 length is 15 residues. CDR1 is SGHTA, CDR2 FQGNSA, per germline. V lost 1 base, J lost 5 bases, and 11 bases lay in between.

The CDR3 sequence is CASSPPWPGHDSYEQYF. For the CDR3, the DNA is TGTGCCAGCAGTCCACCCTGGCCGGGACACGACTCCTACGAGCAGTACTTC. This sequence joins TRBV27 and TRBJ2-7, with D maybe TRBD1 (6 bases). The V gene's germline CDR1 is MNHEY and CDR2 SMNVEV (reference sequence). V was pared by 5 bases and J by 0 bases, with 20 bases between. This CDR3 contains 17 residues.

Comments on this clone: The same CDR3 can be traced to other DNA sequences in this sample. This sequence joins TRBV20-1 and TRBJ2-5; D unclear. CDR3 length: 11 amino acids. V was trimmed by 3 bases and J by 5 bases, leaving 7 bases between them. CDR1 and CDR2 from the germline V gene are DFQATT and SNEGSKA (reference sequence). CDR3 amino acids: CSASGEETQYF. CDR3 DNA sequence: TGCAGTGCTAGTGGCGAGGAGACCCAGTACTTC.

Notes on this clone: Other DNA sequences in this specimen translate into the identical CDR3. This chain connects TRBV7-2 to TRBJ2-3, with 12 nucleotides matching TRBD2. The germline gives CDR1 SGHTA, CDR2 FQGNSA. This CDR3 contains 16 residues. J gave up 2 bases and V 4 bases, and 4 bases lay outside the gene matches. CDR3 amino acids: CASSSGLAGNTDTQYF. CDR3 coding DNA: TGTGCCAGCAGCTCCGGACTAGCGGGGAACACAGATACGCAGTATTTT.

The rearrangement links TRBV4-1 to TRBJ2-3; 7 bases fit TRBD2. The J segment lost 3 bases and the V segment lost 2 bases, leaving 14 bases of the junction unmatched. The CDR3 is 18 amino acids. CDR1 is MGHRA, CDR2 YSYEKL, per germline. DNA of the CDR3: TGCGCCAGCAGCCAATTAATAGGGCTAGCGGTAGTGACAGATACGCAGTATTTT. Its translation: CASSQLIGLAVVTDTQYF.

The rearrangement uses TRBV27 and TRBJ2-2; D uncertain. CDR3 length: 14 amino acids. The germline V gene encodes CDR1 MNHEY and CDR2 SMNVEV (reference sequence). V lost 6 bases to trimming and J lost 3 bases, with 11 bases between them. The CDR3 coding sequence is TGTGCCAGCAGGCTTTTGGGGTACACCGGGGAGCTGTTTTTT. Protein sequence: CASRLLGYTGELFF.

The gene calls are TRBV21-1 and TRBJ2-5; TRBD1, as called in the table, went unchecked against the DNA. TRBV21-1 represents a pseudogene. The CDR3 runs 15 residues. The CDR3 bases are TGTGCCAGCAGTGACGTATGGGACAGGGGGGAGACCCAGTACTTC. Its translation is CASSDVWDRGETQYF.

The CDR3 sequence: CASSQEYAYGYTF. In DNA, the CDR3 is TGCGCCAGCAGCCAAGAGTACGCGTATGGCTACACCTTC. This chain links TRBV4-3 with TRBJ1-2, with unresolved D. The CDR3 runs to 13 residues. Germline CDR1 reads LGHNA; CDR2 reads YSLEER. V lost 0 bases and J lost 5, with 7 bases in between.

This clone came up once. V and J are TRBV7-6 and TRBJ2-5, with unresolved D. The V gene's germline CDR1 is SGHVS and CDR2 FNYEAQ. V dropped 5 bases and J dropped 4 bases, with 11 bases sitting between them. This CDR3 spans 13 amino acids. The CDR3 coding sequence is TGTGCCAGCAGCGAAGCGATGACAGAGACCCAGTACTTC. It is translated as CASSEAMTETQYF.

J is TRBJ2-5 and V is TRBV28; 14 bases agree with TRBD2. This CDR3 is built from 17 residues. V lost 6 bases and J lost 1; bases outside the gene matches: 7. CDR1 MDHEN and CDR2 SYDVKM come from the germline V gene. The CDR3 sequence: CASSPPGLAGAQETQYF. The CDR3 DNA sequence: TGTGCCAGCAGCCCACCGGGACTAGCGGGGGCCCAAGAGACCCAGTACTTC.

The rearrangement uses TRBV6-6 and TRBJ2-7; 10 bases line up with TRBD2. The germline V gene encodes CDR1 MNHNY and CDR2 SVGAGI (reference sequence). This CDR3 is 15 amino acids long. V trimming: 4 bases; J trimming: 7 bases; junction bases outside the gene matches: 10. In DNA form, the CDR3 reads TGTGCCAGCAGTTCGAGCGGGAGGGCCCTCAATGAGCAGTACTTC. Its protein product is CASSSSGRALNEQYF.

V is TRBV5-1 and J is TRBJ1-2, with D maybe TRBD1 (5 bases). With 3 bases removed from V and 2 bases from J, the gap between germline ends came to 14 bases. This CDR3 is 15 amino acids long. CDR1 and CDR2 (germline): SGHRS, YFSETQ. The CDR3 protein is CASSSLRGNNYGYTF. In DNA form, the CDR3 reads TGCGCCAGCAGCTCACTGAGGGGCAACAACTATGGCTACACCTTC.

As regards this clone: At one of its ends the junction is not consistent with the germline gene, which may arise from a read error. The chain employs TRBV7-8 and TRBJ2-7, with D uncertain. Germline lookup yields CDR1 SGHVS and CDR2 FQNEAQ. CDR3 length: 13 residues. The CDR3 sequence is CVSSLVQEVEQYF. The CDR3 nucleotides are TGTGTCAGCAGCTTAGTTCAGGAAGTCGAGCAGTACTTC.

This clone has only one observation. The V call is TRBV28, the J call TRBJ1-5; the D gene is possibly TRBD1 (5 bases). This CDR3 contains 14 residues. Germline V gives CDR1 MDHEN, CDR2 SYDVKM. The germline V and J ends were trimmed by 7 bases and 0 bases, with 10 bases remaining between them. The CDR3 sequence is CASTLQDSNQPQHF. The CDR3 DNA reads as TGTGCCAGCACCCTACAGGATAGCAATCAGCCCCAGCATTTT.

In nucleotides, the CDR3 is TGTGCCAGCATTAGACAGGGGATGAACACTGAAGCTTTCTTT. It codes for CASIRQGMNTEAFF. The J gene is TRBJ1-1, the V gene TRBV2, with 8 nucleotides matching TRBD1. This CDR3 spans 14 amino acids. V was clipped by 7 bases and J by 0 bases; unmatched bases: 4. Germline V gene lookup returns CDR1 SNHLY and CDR2 FYNNEI.